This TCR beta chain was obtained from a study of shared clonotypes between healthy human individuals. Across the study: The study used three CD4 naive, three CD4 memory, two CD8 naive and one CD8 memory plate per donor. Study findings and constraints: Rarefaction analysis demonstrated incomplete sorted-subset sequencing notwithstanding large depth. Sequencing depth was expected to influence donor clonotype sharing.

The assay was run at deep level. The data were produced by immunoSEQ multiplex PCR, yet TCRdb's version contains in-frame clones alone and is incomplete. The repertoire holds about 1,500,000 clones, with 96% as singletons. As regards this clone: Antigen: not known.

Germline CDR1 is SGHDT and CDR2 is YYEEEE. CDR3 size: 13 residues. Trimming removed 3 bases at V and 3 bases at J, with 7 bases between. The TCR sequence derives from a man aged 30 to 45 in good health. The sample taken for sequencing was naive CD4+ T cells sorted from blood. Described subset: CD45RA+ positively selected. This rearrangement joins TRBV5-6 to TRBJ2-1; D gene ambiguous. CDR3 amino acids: CASSWSDYNEQFF. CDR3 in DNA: TGTGCCAGCAGCTGGTCGGACTACAATGAGCAGTTCTTC.